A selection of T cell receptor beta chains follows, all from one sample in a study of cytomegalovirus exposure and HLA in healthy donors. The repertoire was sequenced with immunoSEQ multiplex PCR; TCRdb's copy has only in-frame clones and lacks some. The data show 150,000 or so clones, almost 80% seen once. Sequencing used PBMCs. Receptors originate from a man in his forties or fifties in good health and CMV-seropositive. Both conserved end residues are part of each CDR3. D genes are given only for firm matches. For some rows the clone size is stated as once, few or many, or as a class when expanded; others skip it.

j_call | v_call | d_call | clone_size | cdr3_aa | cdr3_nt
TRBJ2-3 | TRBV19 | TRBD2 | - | CASSINRGGGVSDTQYF | TGTGCCAGTAGTATTAATCGCGGGGGAGGGGTCTCAGATACGCAGTATTTT
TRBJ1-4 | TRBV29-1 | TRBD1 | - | CSGGQGNEKLFF | TGCAGCGGAGGACAGGGTAATGAAAAACTGTTTTTT
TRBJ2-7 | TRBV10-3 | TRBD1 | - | CAISYPRDRGSYEQYF | TGTGCCATCAGTTACCCCCGGGACAGGGGTTCCTACGAGCAGTACTTC
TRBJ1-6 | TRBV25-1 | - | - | CASSADEVRYNSPLHF | TGTGCCAGCAGTGCCGATGAGGTTCGGTATAATTCACCCCTCCACTTT
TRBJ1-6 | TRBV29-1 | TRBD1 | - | CSVQGQGLNSPLHF | TGCAGCGTACAAGGACAGGGGCTGAATTCACCCCTCCACTTT
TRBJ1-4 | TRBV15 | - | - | CATSTATNEKLFF | TGTGCCACTTCGACAGCAACTAATGAAAAACTGTTTTTT
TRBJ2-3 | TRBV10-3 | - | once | CATAGRPTDTQYF | TGTGCCACCGCGGGACGCCCCACAGATACGCAGTATTTT
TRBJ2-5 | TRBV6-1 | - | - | CAGQGFGGETQYF | TGTGCCGGACAGGGTTTCGGGGGGGAGACCCAGTACTTC
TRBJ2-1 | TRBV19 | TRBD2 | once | CASSMVPGLAGGQSEQFF | TGTGCCAGTAGTATGGTCCCTGGACTAGCGGGAGGGCAGAGTGAGCAGTTCTTC
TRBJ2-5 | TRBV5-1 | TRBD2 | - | CASSPIMTSGRQETQYF | TGCGCCAGCAGCCCCATAATGACTAGCGGGAGACAAGAGACCCAGTACTTC
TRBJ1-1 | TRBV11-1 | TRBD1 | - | CASSLAQGQGASEAFF | TGTGCCAGCAGCTTAGCTCAGGGACAGGGGGCCTCTGAAGCTTTCTTT
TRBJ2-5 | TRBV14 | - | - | CASSQGAEETQYF | TGTGCCAGCAGCCAAGGGGCAGAAGAGACCCAGTACTTC
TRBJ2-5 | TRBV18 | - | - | CASTNREQETQYF | TGTGCCAGCACCAACCGAGAACAAGAGACCCAGTACTTC
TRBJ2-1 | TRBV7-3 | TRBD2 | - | CASSPGLADNEQFF | TGTGCCAGCAGCCCGGGACTAGCGGACAATGAGCAGTTCTTC
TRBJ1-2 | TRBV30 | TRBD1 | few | CAVNGGTGVAYGYTF | TGTGCCGTTAATGGCGGGACAGGGGTGGCCTATGGCTACACCTTC
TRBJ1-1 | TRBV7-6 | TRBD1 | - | CASSPQGGMNTEAFF | TGTGCCAGCAGCCCACAGGGGGGGATGAACACTGAAGCTTTCTTT
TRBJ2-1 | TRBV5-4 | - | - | CASSLGDFKNEQFF | TGTGCCAGCAGCTTAGGGGACTTTAAAAATGAGCAGTTCTTC
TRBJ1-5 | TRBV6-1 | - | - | CASSDFRGNQPQHF | TGTGCCAGCAGTGATTTCCGGGGCAATCAGCCCCAGCATTTT
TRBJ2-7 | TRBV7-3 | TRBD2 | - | CASSLTGTTTYEQYF | TGTGCCAGCAGCTTAACGGGGACTACTACCTACGAGCAGTACTTC
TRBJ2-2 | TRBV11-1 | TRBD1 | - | CASSLNRGRDTGELFF | TGTGCCAGCAGCTTGAACAGGGGGCGCGACACCGGGGAGCTGTTTTTT
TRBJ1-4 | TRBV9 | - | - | CASSPDGRGEKLFF | TGTGCCAGCAGCCCGGACGGACGGGGAGAAAAACTGTTTTTT
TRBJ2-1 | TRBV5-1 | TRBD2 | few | CASSLEAGGPKVSWNEQFF | TGCGCCAGCAGCTTGGAGGCGGGAGGGCCTAAGGTGTCCTGGAATGAGCAGTTCTTC
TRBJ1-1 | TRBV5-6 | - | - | CASSMDSPPEAFF | TGTGCCAGCAGCATGGACAGTCCCCCTGAAGCTTTCTTT
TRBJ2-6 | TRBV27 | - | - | CASSFTGPGANVLTF | TGTGCCAGCAGTTTCACAGGGCCTGGGGCCAACGTCCTGACTTTC
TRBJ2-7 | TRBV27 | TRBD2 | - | CASTTSGTLNYEQYF | TGTGCCAGCACCACAAGCGGGACTTTGAATTACGAGCAGTACTTC
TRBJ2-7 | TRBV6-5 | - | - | CASSYGQQTYEQYF | TGTGCCAGCAGTTACGGACAGCAAACCTACGAGCAGTACTTC
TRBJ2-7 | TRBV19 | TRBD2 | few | CASSIAGGPYEQYF | TGTGCCAGTTCTATAGCGGGGGGACCCTACGAGCAGTACTTC